This TCR beta chain was captured by sequencing in a study of T cell responses to AZD1222 COVID-19 vaccine. Points from the study as a whole: Donors skewed white British and female; clonal diversity was possibly underestimated.

Repertoires were generated with immunoSEQ multiplex PCR, while TCRdb's copy carries only in-frame clones and drops some. Of about 150,000 clones in the sample, around 90% were seen once. In the case of this clone: Its specificity is not known.

This clonotype was obtained from an adult in good health. The specimen comprised peripheral blood, sampled on day 0 of AZD1222 vaccination.

CDR3 sequence: CASSLDVDRAAEAFF. CDR3 sequence (DNA): TGCGCCAGCAGCTTGGACGTGGACAGGGCGGCTGAAGCTTTCTTT. This chain uses TRBV5-1 with TRBJ1-1, with 8 bases that match TRBD1. This CDR3 has 15 residues. CDR1 and CDR2 (germline): SGHRS, YFSETQ. Trimming took 0 bases from V and 6 from J; bases not matched to a gene: 7. Variable domain in full (rest from reference TRBV5-1 and TRBJ1-1): KAGVTQTPRYLIKTRGQQVTLSCSPISGHRSVSWYQQTPGQGLQFLFEYFSETQRNKGNFPGRFSGRQFSNSRSEMNVSTLELGDSALYLCASSLDVDRAAEAFFGQGTRLTVV.